This TCR beta chain emerged from a study of yellow fever vaccine responses in identical twins. Study-level findings and limits: Reportedly, twins' vaccine T cell responses looked partly convergent and partly personalized.

Concerning this clonotype: Its specificity is not known.

V gave up 7 bases and J gave up 7 bases; unmatched junction bases: 16. This CDR3 is 17 amino acids long. Each CDR3 protein is one row after TCRdb ran MiXCR on the RT-PCR reads. Of approximately 3,500 distinct CDR3 sequences in the sample, around 81% were seen once. V usage is TRBV12-3 or TRBV12-4 and J usage is TRBJ2-1, with 10 positions matching TRBD2. The sample here was T cells from blood (PBMCs), unsorted or a sorted subset (not recorded which), taken before or after yellow fever vaccination (not recorded which). This TCR came from a woman aged 18-30 years who received the yellow fever vaccine. CDR3: CASKRTSGHTSGNEQFF. The CDR3 nucleotides read TGTGCCAGCAAGCGGACTAGCGGCCACACATCTGGGAATGAGCAGTTCTTC.